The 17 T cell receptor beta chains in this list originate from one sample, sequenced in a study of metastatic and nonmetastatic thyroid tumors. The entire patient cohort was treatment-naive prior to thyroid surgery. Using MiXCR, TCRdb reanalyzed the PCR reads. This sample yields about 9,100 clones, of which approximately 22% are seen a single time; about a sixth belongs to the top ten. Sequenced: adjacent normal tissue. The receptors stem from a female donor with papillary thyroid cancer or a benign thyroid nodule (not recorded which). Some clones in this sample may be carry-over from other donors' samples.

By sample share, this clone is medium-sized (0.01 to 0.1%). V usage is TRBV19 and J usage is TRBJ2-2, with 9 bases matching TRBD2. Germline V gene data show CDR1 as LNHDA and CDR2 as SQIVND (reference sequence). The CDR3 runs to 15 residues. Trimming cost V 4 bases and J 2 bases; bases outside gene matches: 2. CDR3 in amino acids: CASSRLADNTGELFF. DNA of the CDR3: TGTGCCAGTAGTAGACTAGCGGACAACACCGGGGAGCTGTTTTTT. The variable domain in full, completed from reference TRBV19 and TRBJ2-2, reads DGGITQSPKYLFRKEGQNVTLSCEQNLNHDAMYWYRQDPGQGLRLIYYSQIVNDFQKGDIAEGYSVSREKKESFPLTVTSAQKNPTAFYLCASSRLADNTGELFFGEGSRLTVL.

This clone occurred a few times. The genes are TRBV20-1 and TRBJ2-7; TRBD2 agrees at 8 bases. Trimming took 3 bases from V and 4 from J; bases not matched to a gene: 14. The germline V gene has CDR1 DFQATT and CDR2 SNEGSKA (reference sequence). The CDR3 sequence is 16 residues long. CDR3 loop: CSAREAGAGGTYEQYF. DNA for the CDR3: TGCAGTGCTAGGGAGGCTGGCGCGGGAGGAACGTACGAGCAGTACTTC.

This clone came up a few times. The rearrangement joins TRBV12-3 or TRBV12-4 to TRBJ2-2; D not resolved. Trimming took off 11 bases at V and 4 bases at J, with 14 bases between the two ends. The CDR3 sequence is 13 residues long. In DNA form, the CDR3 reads TGTGCCCTGGCCTACCTGAGCACCGGGGAGCTGTTTTTT. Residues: CALAYLSTGELFF.

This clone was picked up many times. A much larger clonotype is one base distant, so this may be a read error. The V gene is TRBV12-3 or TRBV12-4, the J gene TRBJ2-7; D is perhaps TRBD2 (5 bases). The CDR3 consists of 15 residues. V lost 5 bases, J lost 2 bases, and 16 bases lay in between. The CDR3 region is CASSTQRALTYEQYF. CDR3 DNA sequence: TGTGCCAGCAGTACACAGAGGGCCTTAACCTACGAGCAGTACTTC.

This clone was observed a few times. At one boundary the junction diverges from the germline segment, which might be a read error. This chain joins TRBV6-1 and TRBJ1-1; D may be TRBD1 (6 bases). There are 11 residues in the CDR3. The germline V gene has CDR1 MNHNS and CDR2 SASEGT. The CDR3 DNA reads TGTGCCAGCATCTACAGGGCTGAATCTTTCTTT. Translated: CASIYRAESFF.

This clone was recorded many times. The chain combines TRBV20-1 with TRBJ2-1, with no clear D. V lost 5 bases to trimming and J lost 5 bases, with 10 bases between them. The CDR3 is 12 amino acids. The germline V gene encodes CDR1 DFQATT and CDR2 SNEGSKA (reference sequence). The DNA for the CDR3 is TGCAGTGCTTGTCCCGATCACAATGAGCAGTTCTTC. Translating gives CSACPDHNEQFF.

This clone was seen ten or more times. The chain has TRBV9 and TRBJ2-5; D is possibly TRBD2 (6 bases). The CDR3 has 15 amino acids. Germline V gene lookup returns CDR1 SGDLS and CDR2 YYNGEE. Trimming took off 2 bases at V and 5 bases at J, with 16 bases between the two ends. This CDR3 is CASSVLSGLGETQYF. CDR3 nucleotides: TGTGCCAGCAGCGTTCTCAGCGGGTTAGGGGAGACCCAGTACTTC. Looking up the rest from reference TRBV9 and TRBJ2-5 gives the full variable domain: DSGVTQTPKHLITATGQRVTLRCSPRSGDLSVYWYQQSLDQGLQFLIQYYNGEERAKGNILERFSAQQFPDLHSELNLSSLELGDSALYFCASSVLSGLGETQYFGPGTRLLVL.

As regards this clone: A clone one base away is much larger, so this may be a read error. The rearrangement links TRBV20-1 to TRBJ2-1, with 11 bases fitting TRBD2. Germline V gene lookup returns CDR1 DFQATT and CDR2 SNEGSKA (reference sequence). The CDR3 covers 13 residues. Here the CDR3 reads CSARDLASGGPPF. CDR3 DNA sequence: TGCAGTGCTAGAGATCTCGCTAGCGGGGGGCCCCCGTTC.

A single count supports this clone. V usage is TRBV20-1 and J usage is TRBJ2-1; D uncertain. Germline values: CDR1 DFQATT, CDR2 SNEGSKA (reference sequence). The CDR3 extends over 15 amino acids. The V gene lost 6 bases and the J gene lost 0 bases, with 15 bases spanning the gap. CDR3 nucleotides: TGCAGTGCCCCCGCCAAGCTGAGCTCCTACAATGAGCAGTTCTTC. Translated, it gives CSAPAKLSSYNEQFF.

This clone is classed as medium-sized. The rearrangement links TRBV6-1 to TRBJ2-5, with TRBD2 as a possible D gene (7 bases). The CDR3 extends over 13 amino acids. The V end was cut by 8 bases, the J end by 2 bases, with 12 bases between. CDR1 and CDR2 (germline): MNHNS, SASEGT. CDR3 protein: CASAEGGQETQYF. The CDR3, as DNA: TGTGCCAGCGCTGAGGGGGGGCAAGAGACCCAGTACTTC.

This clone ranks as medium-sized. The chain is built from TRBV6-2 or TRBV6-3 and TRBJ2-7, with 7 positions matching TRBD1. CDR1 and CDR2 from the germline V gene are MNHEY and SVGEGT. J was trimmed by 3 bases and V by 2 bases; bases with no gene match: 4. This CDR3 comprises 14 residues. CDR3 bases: TGTGCCAGCAGTTACCTTCAGGGGGTCTACGAGCAGTACTTC. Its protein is CASSYLQGVYEQYF.

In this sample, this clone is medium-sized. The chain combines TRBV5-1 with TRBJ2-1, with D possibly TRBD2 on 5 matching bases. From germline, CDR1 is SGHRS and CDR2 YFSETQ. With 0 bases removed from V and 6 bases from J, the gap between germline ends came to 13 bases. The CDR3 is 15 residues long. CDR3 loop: CASSLGSGRGNEQFF. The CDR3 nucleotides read TGCGCCAGCAGCTTGGGGTCAGGTCGGGGCAATGAGCAGTTCTTC.

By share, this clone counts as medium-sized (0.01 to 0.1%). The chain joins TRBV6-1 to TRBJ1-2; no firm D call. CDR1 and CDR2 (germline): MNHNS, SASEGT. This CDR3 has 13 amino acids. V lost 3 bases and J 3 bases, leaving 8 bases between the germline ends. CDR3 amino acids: CASSEREDYGYTF. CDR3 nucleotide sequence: TGTGCCAGCAGTGAGAGGGAGGACTATGGCTACACCTTC.

CDR3 residues: CASRRPIGTGVFPNYGYTF. In nucleotides, the CDR3 is TGTGCCAGCAGGCGACCAATAGGGACAGGGGTGTTCCCTAACTATGGCTACACCTTC. This chain uses TRBV6-2 or TRBV6-3 with TRBJ1-2; 10 bases fit TRBD1. The CDR3 has 19 amino acids. Germline V gene sequence: CDR1 MNHEY, CDR2 SVGEGT. V gave up 6 bases and J gave up 0 bases; unmatched junction bases: 16.

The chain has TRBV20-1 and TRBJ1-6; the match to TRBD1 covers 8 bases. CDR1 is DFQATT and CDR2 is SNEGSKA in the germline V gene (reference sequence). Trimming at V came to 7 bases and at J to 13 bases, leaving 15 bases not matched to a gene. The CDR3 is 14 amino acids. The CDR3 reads CSGFGRGRVSPLHF. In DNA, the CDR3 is TGCAGTGGGTTTGGCAGGGGGCGGGTTTCGCCCCTCCACTTT.

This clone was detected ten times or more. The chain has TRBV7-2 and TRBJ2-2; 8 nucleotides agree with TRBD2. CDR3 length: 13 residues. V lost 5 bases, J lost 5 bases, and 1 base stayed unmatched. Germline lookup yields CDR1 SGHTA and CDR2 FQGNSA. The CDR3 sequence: CASSGGRTGELFF. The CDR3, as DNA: TGTGCCAGCAGCGGCGGGAGGACCGGGGAGCTGTTTTTT.

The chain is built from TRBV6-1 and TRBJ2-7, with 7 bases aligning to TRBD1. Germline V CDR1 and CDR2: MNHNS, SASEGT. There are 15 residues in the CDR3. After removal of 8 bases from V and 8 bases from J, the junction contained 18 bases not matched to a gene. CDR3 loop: CASGHLQRGPTKQYF. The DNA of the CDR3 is TGTGCCAGCGGACACCTCCAGAGGGGGCCTACGAAGCAGTACTTC.